This T cell receptor beta chain comes out of a study of response to subunit inactivated influenza vaccine. Trimming took 1 base from V and 6 from J, leaving 19 bases between them. Germline CDR1 and CDR2: SEHNR and FQNEAQ (reference sequence). CDR3 length: 16 amino acids. On this clonotype: What it binds is unknown.

Each CDR3 protein is one row after TCRdb ran MiXCR on the RT-PCR reads. In the table there are a few hundred thousand distinct CDR3 sequences, approximately 11% of which are singletons. Findings and caveats of the study: Authors suggested that a seasonal influenza vaccination recruits few new T cells each time.

The source was PBMCs from blood, collected 35 to 45 days after vaccination. The TCR comes from a man between 45 and 60 years old who received an inactivated influenza vaccine. The chain joins TRBV7-9 to TRBJ2-7; D possibly corresponds to TRBD1 (5 bases). CDR3 coding DNA: TGTGCCAGCAGCTTAGTGCTGGACAATATATTCATCGAGCAGTACTTC. Protein: CASSLVLDNIFIEQYF.